A selection of T cell receptor beta chains follows, all from one sample in a study of cytomegalovirus exposure and HLA in healthy donors. Sequencing used immunoSEQ multiplex PCR; TCRdb keeps in-frame clones, though not all of them. This table has some 200,000 clones, around three quarters appearing once. Sequencing input: PBMCs. These TCRs come from a woman in her forties or fifties in good health and CMV-seronegative. Each CDR3 is given with its conserved first and last residue. The D gene is left open where the match is weak. Where a row states a size, it is once, few, many or the class of an expanded clone; other rows omit it.

J gene: TRBJ2-7; D gene: TRBD2; V gene: TRBV7-2; clone size: few; CDR3 protein: CASGLAGSSYEQYF; CDR3 DNA: TGTGCCAGCGGACTAGCGGGCAGCTCCTACGAGCAGTACTTC
J gene: TRBJ2-1; D gene: .; V gene: TRBV11-3; clone size: .; CDR3 protein: CASSLGRGGNEQFF; CDR3 DNA: TGTGCCAGCAGCTTAGGTCGAGGGGGCAATGAGCAGTTCTTC
J gene: TRBJ1-2; D gene: TRBD1; V gene: TRBV18; clone size: few; CDR3 protein: CASSPGQYYGYTF; CDR3 DNA: TGTGCCAGCTCACCGGGACAGTACTATGGCTACACCTTC
J gene: TRBJ1-2; D gene: TRBD1; V gene: TRBV19; clone size: .; CDR3 protein: CASTSDRGKGRGYTF; CDR3 DNA: TGTGCCAGTACCTCGGACAGGGGAAAAGGTCGTGGCTACACCTTC
J gene: TRBJ1-1; D gene: .; V gene: TRBV5-4; clone size: .; CDR3 protein: CASSLGVVQDLEAFF; CDR3 DNA: TGTGCCAGCAGCTTGGGAGTAGTACAGGACCTTGAAGCTTTCTTT
J gene: TRBJ2-5; D gene: .; V gene: TRBV6-6; clone size: .; CDR3 protein: CASREVGGLQETQYF; CDR3 DNA: TGTGCCAGCAGGGAGGTGGGGGGGCTACAAGAGACCCAGTACTTC
J gene: TRBJ1-2; D gene: .; V gene: TRBV7-9; clone size: .; CDR3 protein: CASSPLGGSLGYTF; CDR3 DNA: TGTGCCAGCAGCCCACTCGGCGGGAGCCTCGGCTACACCTTC
J gene: TRBJ1-5; D gene: TRBD1; V gene: TRBV5-6; clone size: .; CDR3 protein: CASSFGPQGTSNQPQHF; CDR3 DNA: TGTGCCAGCAGCTTCGGTCCACAGGGGACTAGCAATCAGCCCCAGCATTTT
J gene: TRBJ2-7; D gene: TRBD2; V gene: TRBV7-2; clone size: .; CDR3 protein: CASSLGPGGNEQYF; CDR3 DNA: TGTGCCAGCAGCTTAGGGCCGGGGGGGAACGAGCAGTACTTC
J gene: TRBJ1-5; D gene: .; V gene: TRBV5-5; clone size: .; CDR3 protein: CASSLEVTGWSQHF; CDR3 DNA: TGTGCCAGCAGCTTGGAGGTGACAGGTTGGTCCCAGCATTTT
J gene: TRBJ2-5; D gene: TRBD2; V gene: TRBV27; clone size: .; CDR3 protein: CASSFSAGGYETQYF; CDR3 DNA: TGTGCCAGCAGTTTTTCAGCGGGAGGTTATGAGACCCAGTACTTC
J gene: TRBJ1-1; D gene: TRBD1; V gene: TRBV30; clone size: once; CDR3 protein: CAWSGTGETEAFF; CDR3 DNA: TGTGCCTGGAGTGGGACAGGGGAAACTGAAGCTTTCTTT
J gene: TRBJ2-1; D gene: TRBD1; V gene: TRBV7-9; clone size: .; CDR3 protein: CSSSTEDRGHNEQFF; CDR3 DNA: TGTTCCAGCAGCACAGAGGACAGGGGACACAATGAGCAGTTCTTC
J gene: TRBJ2-1; D gene: TRBD2; V gene: TRBV19; clone size: .; CDR3 protein: CASSTGLADYNEQFF; CDR3 DNA: TGTGCCAGTAGTACGGGACTAGCGGATTACAATGAGCAGTTCTTC
J gene: TRBJ2-3; D gene: TRBD2; V gene: TRBV28; clone size: .; CDR3 protein: CASSTSGKSTDTQYF; CDR3 DNA: TGTGCCAGCAGCACTAGCGGGAAAAGCACAGATACGCAGTATTTT
J gene: TRBJ1-5; D gene: .; V gene: TRBV7-9; clone size: .; CDR3 protein: CSCKRGGENQPQHF; CDR3 DNA: TGTTCCTGTAAACGAGGTGGAGAAAATCAGCCCCAGCATTTT
J gene: TRBJ1-4; D gene: TRBD1; V gene: TRBV6-5; clone size: .; CDR3 protein: CASGPRGLAEKLFF; CDR3 DNA: TGTGCCAGCGGCCCAAGGGGGCTGGCTGAAAAACTGTTTTTT
J gene: TRBJ1-2; D gene: TRBD1; V gene: TRBV18; clone size: .; CDR3 protein: CASSLQPLGQGFYGYTF; CDR3 DNA: TGTGCCAGCTCACTCCAGCCTCTGGGACAGGGTTTTTATGGCTACACCTTC
J gene: TRBJ1-1; D gene: .; V gene: TRBV5-1; clone size: .; CDR3 protein: CASSPSGGTEAFF; CDR3 DNA: TGCGCCAGCAGCCCGAGCGGGGGTACTGAAGCTTTCTTT
J gene: TRBJ2-3; D gene: .; V gene: TRBV9; clone size: .; CDR3 protein: CASSVSGLGGPTDTQYF; CDR3 DNA: TGTGCCAGCAGCGTGTCAGGACTTGGAGGGCCCACAGATACGCAGTATTTT
J gene: TRBJ2-7; D gene: .; V gene: TRBV19; clone size: once; CDR3 protein: CASSNTRYEQYF; CDR3 DNA: TGTGCCAGTAGTAATACTAGGTACGAGCAGTACTTC
J gene: TRBJ2-3; D gene: TRBD2; V gene: TRBV27; clone size: .; CDR3 protein: CASSGRGWGTDTQYF; CDR3 DNA: TGTGCCAGCAGCGGGAGGGGTTGGGGCACAGATACGCAGTATTTT
J gene: TRBJ2-7; D gene: .; V gene: TRBV25-1; clone size: .; CDR3 protein: CASSENLASEQYF; CDR3 DNA: TGTGCCAGCAGTGAAAATTTGGCAAGCGAGCAGTACTTC
J gene: TRBJ2-1; D gene: TRBD1; V gene: TRBV7-9; clone size: few; CDR3 protein: CASSFTTGQGKFNEQFF; CDR3 DNA: TGTGCCAGCAGCTTCACCACCGGACAGGGGAAGTTTAATGAGCAGTTCTTC
J gene: TRBJ1-1; D gene: .; V gene: TRBV5-1; clone size: .; CDR3 protein: CASSLAPWDKNTEAFF; CDR3 DNA: TGCGCCAGCAGCTTGGCCCCGTGGGACAAGAACACTGAAGCTTTCTTT
J gene: TRBJ2-5; D gene: .; V gene: TRBV11-2; clone size: .; CDR3 protein: CASSAGAGGRTQYF; CDR3 DNA: TGTGCCAGCAGCGCGGGGGCTGGTGGGAGGACCCAGTACTTC
J gene: TRBJ1-4; D gene: .; V gene: TRBV28; clone size: .; CDR3 protein: CASSPPTVNEKLFF; CDR3 DNA: TGTGCCAGCAGCCCGCCGACAGTTAATGAAAAACTGTTTTTT
J gene: TRBJ1-1; D gene: .; V gene: TRBV19; clone size: .; CDR3 protein: CASSDTVNTEAFF; CDR3 DNA: TGTGCCAGTAGTGATACAGTAAACACTGAAGCTTTCTTT
J gene: TRBJ1-6; D gene: .; V gene: TRBV25-1; clone size: .; CDR3 protein: CASSPPGVSGDSPLHF; CDR3 DNA: TGTGCCAGCAGCCCCCCGGGGGTATCCGGGGATTCACCCCTCCACTTT
J gene: TRBJ1-1; D gene: .; V gene: TRBV19; clone size: .; CDR3 protein: CASRGGDGSGTEAFF; CDR3 DNA: TGTGCCAGTAGAGGGGGGGACGGGAGTGGCACTGAAGCTTTCTTT
J gene: TRBJ1-2; D gene: .; V gene: TRBV28; clone size: .; CDR3 protein: CASSSRGGWGYGYTF; CDR3 DNA: TGTGCCAGCAGTTCCCGGGGGGGCTGGGGCTATGGCTACACCTTC
J gene: TRBJ2-2; D gene: TRBD2; V gene: TRBV6-5; clone size: .; CDR3 protein: CASRGGTTNTGELFF; CDR3 DNA: TGTGCCAGCAGGGGGGGGACCACGAACACCGGGGAGCTGTTTTTT
J gene: TRBJ1-3; D gene: TRBD1; V gene: TRBV7-9; clone size: once; CDR3 protein: CASSTTGNLKLPGNTIYF; CDR3 DNA: TGTGCCAGCAGCACGACAGGGAATTTGAAGCTGCCTGGAAACACCATATATTTT
J gene: TRBJ2-7; D gene: TRBD2; V gene: TRBV7-3; clone size: once; CDR3 protein: CASSLTGTSGSEQYF; CDR3 DNA: TGTGCCAGCAGCTTAACGGGGACTAGCGGGAGTGAGCAGTACTTC
J gene: TRBJ1-4; D gene: .; V gene: TRBV5-1; clone size: few; CDR3 protein: CASSDGQRNEKLFF; CDR3 DNA: TGCGCCAGCAGCGACGGACAGAGGAATGAAAAACTGTTTTTT
J gene: TRBJ1-1; D gene: .; V gene: TRBV27; clone size: few; CDR3 protein: CASTSGSTEAFF; CDR3 DNA: TGTGCCAGCACCTCGGGTAGCACTGAAGCTTTCTTT
J gene: TRBJ1-2; D gene: .; V gene: TRBV28; clone size: .; CDR3 protein: CASSRLWAGRIGYGYTF; CDR3 DNA: TGTGCCAGCAGTCGCCTTTGGGCAGGGAGGATAGGCTATGGCTACACCTTC
J gene: TRBJ2-3; D gene: TRBD1; V gene: TRBV19; clone size: .; CDR3 protein: CASALQGASNQPQYF; CDR3 DNA: TGTGCCAGTGCGCTCCAGGGGGCGAGCAATCAGCCCCAGTATTTT
J gene: TRBJ2-2; D gene: .; V gene: TRBV2; clone size: .; CDR3 protein: CASTLDSNTGELFF; CDR3 DNA: TGTGCCAGCACCCTGGACAGTAACACCGGGGAGCTGTTTTTT